This TCR beta chain was recovered during a study of blood T cell repertoires in COVID-19. Study-level background: The United States, Italy and Spain provided the acute and convalescent COVID-19 samples. Nucleic acid was either cDNA or gDNA, and it came from T cells, B-cell-depleted T cells, or PBMCs.

CDR3 length: 18 residues. Per germline, CDR1 KGHSH and CDR2 LQKENI. Trimming pared 3 bases from V and 9 bases from J, leaving 27 bases between. Original processing methods: Amplification of reference gene primers provided the estimated nucleated cell counts. Some clones are missing from TCRdb's copy, which holds only in-frame ones; the method was immunoSEQ multiplex PCR. That table is the source of V, J and clone size, and D and trimming were worked out from the DNA. Of 20,000 to 25,000 clones detected, roughly nine tenths appear once; the ten largest clones hold about 6%. The receptor comes from a human donor in a cohort sampled during active COVID-19. V usage is TRBV18 and J usage is TRBJ2-4; possible D gene TRBD2, 5 bases. The sequencing sample was made of peripheral blood. CDR3 bases: TGTGCCAGCTCACCCCTAAAAAATCGGGCGGACGGACGGGGCATTCAGTACTTC. It yields the protein CASSPLKNRADGRGIQYF.